The sample holds a few counts of the clone carrying this T cell receptor beta chain. Unmatched junction bases numbered 2, after V lost 0 bases and J lost 2 bases. The CDR3 is 16 residues long. Germline CDR1 is KGHDR and CDR2 is SFDVKD. The data were obtained in a study of T cells in Graves' hyperthyroidism and ophthalmopathy. Amplification targeted TCR beta CDR3 regions from RNA transcripts. A first-round RT-PCR of the TCR CDR3 used the HTBI primer set. A single record per CDR3 protein comes from TCRdb applying MiXCR to the multiplex PCR reads. The sample has approximately 590,000 distinct CDR3 sequences; 15% to 19% are singletons.

The chain has TRBV24-1 and TRBJ2-1; TRBD1 agrees at 8 bases. Sample: blood. The sequence came from a woman aged 25 to 39 with Graves' hyperthyroidism. In DNA, the CDR3 is TGTGCCACCAGTGATTTGAACAGGGGGGCCTACAATGAGCAGTTCTTC. It yields the protein CATSDLNRGAYNEQFF.